Detailed here is one TCR beta chain. No antigen is known for it. The entry originates in a study of T cell responses to AZD1222 COVID-19 vaccine. Some clones are missing from TCRdb's copy, which holds only in-frame ones; the method was immunoSEQ multiplex PCR. The sample carries about 150,000 clones, roughly 93% recorded once. Study findings and constraints: Only a handful of people who got AZD1222 tested seropositive at baseline. Spike-specific TCRs gained breadth and depth after people received two AZD1222 doses. In all cases, repertoires were sampled only after the peak T cell response. The donor cohort was predominantly white British with a female majority, and clonal diversity may have been underestimated.

Germline CDR1 and CDR2: PRHDT and FYEKMQ (reference sequence). V trimming: 1 base; J trimming: 0 bases; junction bases outside the gene matches: 2. This CDR3 comprises 16 residues. J is TRBJ2-2 and V is TRBV13; TRBD1 matches at 7 bases. The sample was peripheral blood, taken on day 0 of AZD1222 vaccination. The receptor was isolated from an adult in good health. This chain's CDR3 is CASSLAGTANTGELFF. CDR3 bases: TGTGCCAGCAGCTTAGCGGGGACAGCGAACACCGGGGAGCTGTTTTTT.